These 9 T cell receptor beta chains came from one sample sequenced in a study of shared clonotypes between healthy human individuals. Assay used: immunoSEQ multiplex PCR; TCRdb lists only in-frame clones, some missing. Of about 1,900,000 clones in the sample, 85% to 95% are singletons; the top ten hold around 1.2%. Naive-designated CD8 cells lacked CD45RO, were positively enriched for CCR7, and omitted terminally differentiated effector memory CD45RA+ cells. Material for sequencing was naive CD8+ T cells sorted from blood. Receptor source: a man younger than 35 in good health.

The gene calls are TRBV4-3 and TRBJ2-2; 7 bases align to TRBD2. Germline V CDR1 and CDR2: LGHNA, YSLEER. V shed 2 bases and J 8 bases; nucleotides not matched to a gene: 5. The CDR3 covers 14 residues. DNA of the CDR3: TGCGCCAGCAGCCAACGGGACTACCGGGGGGAGCTGTTTTTT. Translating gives CASSQRDYRGELFF.

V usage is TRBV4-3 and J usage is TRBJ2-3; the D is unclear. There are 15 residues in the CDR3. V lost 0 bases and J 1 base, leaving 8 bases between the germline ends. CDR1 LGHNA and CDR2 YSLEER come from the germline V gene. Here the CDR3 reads CASSQEPRGTDTQYF. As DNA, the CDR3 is TGCGCCAGCAGCCAAGAGCCTAGAGGCACAGATACGCAGTATTTT.

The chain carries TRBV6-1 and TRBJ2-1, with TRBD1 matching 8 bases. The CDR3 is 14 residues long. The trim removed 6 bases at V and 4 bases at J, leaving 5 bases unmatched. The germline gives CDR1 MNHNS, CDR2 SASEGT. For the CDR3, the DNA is TGTGCCAGCAGCCTCGGACAGGGTTACAATGAGCAGTTCTTC. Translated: CASSLGQGYNEQFF.

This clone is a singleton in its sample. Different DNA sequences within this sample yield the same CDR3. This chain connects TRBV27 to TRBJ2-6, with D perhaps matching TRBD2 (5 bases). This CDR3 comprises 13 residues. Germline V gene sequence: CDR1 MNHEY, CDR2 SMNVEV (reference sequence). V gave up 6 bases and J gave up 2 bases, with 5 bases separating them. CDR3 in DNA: TGTGCCAGCAGCGGGGCTGGGGCCAACGTCCTGACTTTC. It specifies CASSGAGANVLTF.

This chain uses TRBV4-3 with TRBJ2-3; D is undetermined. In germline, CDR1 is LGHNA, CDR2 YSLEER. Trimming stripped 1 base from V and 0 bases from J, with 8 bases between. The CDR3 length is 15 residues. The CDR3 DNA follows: TGCGCCAGCAGCCAAGCCAGCTCTAGCACAGATACGCAGTATTTT. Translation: CASSQASSSTDTQYF.

CDR3 region: CASGPLAGDGDEQFF. The CDR3 DNA follows: TGTGCTAGTGGACCACTAGCGGGAGATGGAGATGAGCAGTTCTTC. The rearrangement uses TRBV12-5 and TRBJ2-1; TRBD2 agrees at 11 bases. CDR3 length: 15 amino acids. Trimming at V came to 6 bases and at J to 8 bases, leaving 9 bases not matched to a gene. Germline CDR1 reads LGHNT; CDR2 reads FRNRAP.

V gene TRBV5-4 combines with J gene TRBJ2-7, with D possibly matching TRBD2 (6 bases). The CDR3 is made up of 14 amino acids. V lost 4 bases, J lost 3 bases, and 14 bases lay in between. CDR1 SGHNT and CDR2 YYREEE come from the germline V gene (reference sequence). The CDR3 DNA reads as TGTGCCAGCAGCCCGGGGACTGACCACTACGAGCAGTACTTC. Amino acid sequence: CASSPGTDHYEQYF.

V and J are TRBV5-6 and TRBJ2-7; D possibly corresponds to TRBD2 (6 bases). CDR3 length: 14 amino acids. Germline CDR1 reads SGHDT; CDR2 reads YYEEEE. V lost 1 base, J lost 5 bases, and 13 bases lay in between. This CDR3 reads CASSLMRDLDEQYF. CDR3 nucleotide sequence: TGTGCCAGCAGCTTGATGCGGGATCTTGACGAGCAGTACTTC.

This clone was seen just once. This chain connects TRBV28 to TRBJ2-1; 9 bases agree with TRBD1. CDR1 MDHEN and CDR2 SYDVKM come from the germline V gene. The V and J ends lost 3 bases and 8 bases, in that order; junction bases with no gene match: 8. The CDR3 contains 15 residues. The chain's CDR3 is CASSFHLDRGDEQFF. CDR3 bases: TGTGCCAGCAGTTTCCACCTGGACAGGGGCGATGAGCAGTTCTTC.